Below are 30 T cell receptor beta chains sequenced from a single sample in a study of human T cells and chemical hapten exposure. Time point indicated: patch test 1, 2 weeks after DPC sensitization. As for treatment: therapeutic diphenylcyclopropenone sensitization with weekly scalp DPC. TCRdb passed the RACE reads through MiXCR, listing each CDR3 protein once. The table includes some 170,000 distinct CDR3 sequences, around 22% detected once. The sample here was whole blood, taken in connection with sensitization to the hapten diphenylcyclopropenone (DPC). These receptors were obtained from a woman aged 45 to 65 with alopecia areata. Some clones in this sample may be carry-over from other donors' samples.

The chain is built from TRBV29-1 and TRBJ2-7; D is uncertain. V gave up 5 bases and J gave up 2 bases, with 16 bases separating them. The CDR3 has 14 amino acids. The germline CDR1 and CDR2 sequences are SQVTM and ANQGSEA. CDR3 residues: CSVQSEKVPYEQYF. CDR3 DNA: TGCAGCGTTCAGAGTGAGAAGGTACCCTACGAGCAGTACTTC.

J is TRBJ2-3 and V is TRBV29-1, with 11 bases aligning to TRBD1. With V trimmed by 6 bases and J by 6 bases, 8 bases remained unmatched. In germline, CDR1 is SQVTM, CDR2 ANQGSEA. The CDR3 extends over 14 amino acids. The CDR3 region is CSVTGGTGGDTQYF. The CDR3, as DNA: TGCAGCGTCACCGGCGGGACAGGGGGGGATACGCAGTATTTT.

This clonotype was seen more than once but under ten times. The gene calls are TRBV29-1 and TRBJ1-2; tentative D call: TRBD1 (6 bases). V was pared by 3 bases and J by 6 bases, with 11 bases between. The CDR3 runs to 12 residues. The V gene's germline CDR1 is SQVTM and CDR2 ANQGSEA. CDR3 region: CSVDRGGNGYTF. CDR3 nucleotide sequence: TGCAGCGTTGACAGGGGCGGGAATGGCTACACCTTC. The full variable domain, rest sourced from reference TRBV29-1 and TRBJ1-2, is SAVISQKPSRDICQRGTSLTIQCQVDSQVTMMFWYRQQPGQSLTLIATANQGSEATYESGFVIDKFPISRPNLTFSTLTVSNMSPEDSSIYLCSVDRGGNGYTFGSGTRLTVV.

This clonotype has only a few counts. The rearrangement uses TRBV9 and TRBJ2-1, with a weak D call TRBD2 (5 bases). There are 17 residues in the CDR3. With 4 bases removed from V and 0 bases from J, the gap between germline ends came to 17 bases. Germline CDR1 and CDR2: SGDLS and YYNGEE. The CDR3 spells CASSPRLAQSSYNEQFF. In nucleotides, the CDR3 is TGTGCCAGCAGCCCACGGCTAGCTCAGAGCTCCTACAATGAGCAGTTCTTC.

This chain connects TRBV20-1 to TRBJ2-3; TRBD2 matches at 8 bases. The V segment lost 1 base and the J segment 3 bases; nucleotides outside the gene matches: 3. CDR1 DFQATT and CDR2 SNEGSKA come from the germline V gene (reference sequence). This CDR3 region has 14 residues. The chain's CDR3 is CSARAAGVTDTQYF. The CDR3 nucleotides read TGCAGTGCTAGAGCAGCGGGAGTGACAGATACGCAGTATTTT.

This clonotype has more than one count but fewer than ten. The CDR3 loop reads CASSSRGPLAGELFF. CDR3 bases: TGTGCCAGCAGCTCCCGCGGCCCCCTGGCCGGGGAGCTGTTTTTT. The rearrangement links TRBV12-3 or TRBV12-4 to TRBJ2-2; D remains ambiguous. V was cut by 6 bases and J by 6 bases, with 17 bases left in between. There are 15 residues in the CDR3.

Only a few counts were recorded for this clonotype. The V call is TRBV5-6, the J call TRBJ1-1; D might be TRBD1 (6 bases). Deletions cut 0 bases from V and 3 bases from J, with 18 bases between. The V gene's germline CDR1 is SGHDT and CDR2 YYEEEE. CDR3 length: 17 residues. The CDR3 loop reads CASSLGPQQGRHTEAFF. The CDR3, as DNA: TGTGCCAGCAGCTTGGGGCCCCAACAGGGTCGGCACACTGAAGCTTTCTTT.

The chain links TRBV29-1 to TRBJ1-2, with 8 bases aligning to TRBD1. Germline CDR1 reads SQVTM; CDR2 reads ANQGSEA. V lost 4 bases to trimming and J lost 8 bases; unmatched junction nucleotides: 9. The CDR3 has 13 amino acids. The CDR3 protein is CSVVRSGQGGYTF. The CDR3 DNA reads as TGCAGCGTTGTTCGCTCAGGACAGGGAGGCTACACCTTC.

The chain combines TRBV5-1 with TRBJ2-1; TRBD2 matches 8 bases. CDR1 and CDR2 from the germline V gene are SGHRS and YFSETQ. Trimming at V came to 5 bases and at J to 5 bases, leaving 3 bases not matched to a gene. The CDR3 consists of 13 residues. The CDR3: CASRVTSDNEQFF. Written as DNA, the CDR3 is TGCGCCAGCAGGGTGACTAGCGACAATGAGCAGTTCTTC.

The genes are TRBV11-3 and TRBJ2-5; D gene ambiguous. The CDR3 covers 12 residues. V lost 0 bases and J lost 9, with 8 bases in between. Per germline, CDR1 SGHNT and CDR2 YENEEA. CDR3 protein: CASSLDRGAQYF. CDR3 bases: TGTGCCAGCAGCTTAGATCGTGGGGCCCAGTACTTC.

The chain has TRBV20-1 and TRBJ1-2; D not resolved. There are 14 residues in the CDR3. Trimming removed 6 bases at V and 4 bases at J, with 18 bases between. Germline CDR1 is DFQATT and CDR2 is SNEGSKA (reference sequence). CDR3 in amino acids: CSAQRAKDIYGYTF. As DNA, the CDR3 is TGCAGTGCCCAACGAGCCAAAGACATCTATGGCTACACCTTC.

This chain connects TRBV14 to TRBJ2-1; 7 bases match TRBD2. The germline CDR1 and CDR2 sequences are SGHDN and FVKESK. J was trimmed by 11 bases and V by 1 base; bases with no gene match: 2. There are 12 residues in the CDR3. The chain's CDR3 is CASSQGLAKQFF. In DNA form, the CDR3 reads TGTGCCAGCAGCCAAGGACTAGCAAAGCAGTTCTTC.

The chain uses TRBV11-2 and TRBJ2-2, with D maybe TRBD1 (5 bases). Germline V lookup: CDR1 SGHAT, CDR2 FQNNGV. Trimming removed 1 base from V and 5 bases from J, with 8 bases in between. The CDR3 is 14 residues long. In DNA form, the CDR3 reads TGTGCCAGCAGCTTAGCAGGGTATACCGGGGAGCTGTTTTTT. As protein: CASSLAGYTGELFF.

This clonotype appeared many times. The chain carries TRBV11-2 and TRBJ1-2; possibly TRBD1 for D (5 bases). The CDR3 spans 14 residues. Germline loops: CDR1 SGHAT, CDR2 FQNNGV. Trimming took 5 bases from V and 2 from J, leaving 12 bases between them. The CDR3 DNA reads as TGTGCCAGCAGCCCCCTTGCAGGGAACTATGGCTACACCTTC. Translation gives CASSPLAGNYGYTF.

This clonotype was seen ten or more times. This chain links TRBV4-1 with TRBJ2-3; 9 positions agree with TRBD2. The V gene end was trimmed by 1 base and the J gene end by 4 bases; junction bases not matched to a gene: 3. Germline V lookup: CDR1 MGHRA, CDR2 YSYEKL. There are 15 residues in the CDR3. CDR3 loop: CASSQARGRADTQYF. The CDR3, as DNA: TGCGCCAGCAGCCAAGCTCGCGGGAGGGCAGATACGCAGTATTTT.

This clonotype was detected ten times or more. CDR3 DNA: TGTGCCAGCAGTGCGTTAGGGCATTTGGGCATTCAGTACTTC. Its protein is CASSALGHLGIQYF. This chain connects TRBV6-2 or TRBV6-3 to TRBJ2-4, with no clear D. Per the germline V gene, CDR1 is MNHEY and CDR2 is SVGEGT. Deletions cut 5 bases from V and 9 bases from J, with 17 bases between. The CDR3 is 14 residues long.

This clonotype showed up just a few times. The V call is TRBV11-2, the J call TRBJ2-2; D ambiguous. The V and J ends lost 3 bases and 6 bases respectively, with 8 bases between them. Germline CDR1 is SGHAT and CDR2 is FQNNGV. The CDR3 length is 13 residues. The CDR3 nucleotides read TGTGCCAGCAGCTTTAAGGTGGCCGGGGAGCTGTTTTTT. Amino acids: CASSFKVAGELFF. Using reference TRBV11-2 and TRBJ2-2 for the parts outside the CDR3, the full variable domain is EAGVAQSPRYKIIEKRQSVAFWCNPISGHATLYWYQQILGQGPKLLIQFQNNGVVDDSQLPKDRFSAERLKGVDSTLKIQPAKLEDSAVYLCASSFKVAGELFFGEGSRLTVL.

This clonotype was picked up a small number of times. The chain combines TRBV15 with TRBJ1-4, with D possibly matching TRBD1 (5 bases). Germline lookup yields CDR1 LNHNV and CDR2 YYDKDF (reference sequence). The CDR3 runs 15 residues. Trimming took 5 bases from V and 7 from J, leaving 17 bases between them. This CDR3 is CATSEGGGAAEKLFF. The CDR3 DNA reads TGTGCCACCAGCGAAGGAGGAGGGGCCGCTGAAAAACTGTTTTTT. The full variable domain, with the rest looked up from reference TRBV15 and TRBJ1-4, is DAMVIQNPRYQVTQFGKPVTLSCSQTLNHNVMYWYQQKSSQAPKLLFHYYDKDFNNEADTPDNFQSRRPNTSFCFLDIRSPGLGDTAMYLCATSEGGGAAEKLFFGSGTQLSVL.

This clonotype was observed once. The rearrangement joins TRBV29-1 to TRBJ2-7, with D tentatively TRBD2 (6 bases). The V end lost 4 bases, the J end lost 9 bases, and 13 bases lay between the germline ends. The CDR3 extends over 11 amino acids. Germline CDR1 is SQVTM and CDR2 is ANQGSEA. The CDR3: CSVGIQGGQYF. CDR3 in DNA: TGCAGCGTTGGAATCCAGGGAGGGCAGTACTTC.

This chain connects TRBV7-9 to TRBJ1-3; TRBD1 matches 8 bases. Germline CDR1 reads SEHNR; CDR2 reads FQNEAQ (reference sequence). The CDR3 length is 17 residues. With V trimmed by 5 bases and J by 8 bases, 17 bases remained unmatched. The CDR3 here is CASSGGSQGQVRDTIYF. The CDR3 DNA follows: TGTGCCAGCAGCGGAGGGTCCCAGGGACAGGTTCGGGACACCATATATTTT.

There are many counts of this clonotype. The CDR3 here is CSARDGTGRLTEAFF. The CDR3 nucleotides are TGCAGTGCTAGAGATGGGACAGGGCGATTAACTGAAGCTTTCTTT. The chain is built from TRBV20-1 and TRBJ1-1, with TRBD1 identical over 9 bases. V lost 0 bases to trimming and J lost 5 bases; unmatched junction nucleotides: 7. This CDR3 has 15 amino acids. The germline gives CDR1 DFQATT, CDR2 SNEGSKA (reference sequence).

This chain uses TRBV20-1 with TRBJ2-7; maybe TRBD1 (5 bases). Germline CDR1 is DFQATT and CDR2 is SNEGSKA (reference sequence). V was cut by 3 bases and J by 4 bases, with 10 bases left in between. The CDR3 covers 12 residues. The CDR3 DNA reads as TGCAGTGCTAGGAACAGGATGTACGAGCAGTACTTC. Encoded protein: CSARNRMYEQYF.

This clonotype was seen a few times. This chain links TRBV7-8 with TRBJ1-4, with D perhaps matching TRBD1 (6 bases). The CDR3 spans 15 residues. Deletions cut 1 base from V and 7 bases from J, with 13 bases between. The germline gives CDR1 SGHVS, CDR2 FQNEAQ. CDR3 in amino acids: CASSLGQGRGEKLFF. CDR3 in DNA: TGTGCCAGCAGCTTAGGGCAGGGGAGGGGTGAAAAACTGTTTTTT.

This clonotype was seen at least ten times. The genes are TRBV24-1 and TRBJ2-2, with 7 bases matching TRBD1. This CDR3 is built from 17 residues. Germline trimming cut 2 bases from V and 4 bases from J; bases unmatched to any gene: 9. CDR1 and CDR2 (germline): KGHDR, SFDVKD. CDR3 in DNA: TGTGCCACCAGTGATTCTCGGACGGGACAGATCACCGGGGAGCTGTTTTTT. This sequence encodes CATSDSRTGQITGELFF.

The V call is TRBV5-1, the J call TRBJ2-1, with D unresolved. The V gene lost 0 bases and the J gene lost 0 bases, with 10 bases spanning the gap. The germline V gene encodes CDR1 SGHRS and CDR2 YFSETQ. CDR3 length: 16 amino acids. CDR3 amino acids: CASSLGLTSSYNEQFF. CDR3 DNA: TGCGCCAGCAGCTTGGGGCTAACAAGCTCCTACAATGAGCAGTTCTTC.

The table lists this clonotype with a count of one. The chain combines TRBV2 with TRBJ2-7; TRBD1 might be the D (5 bases). Trimming pared 8 bases from V and 5 bases from J, leaving 10 bases between. This CDR3 spans 11 amino acids. Germline V lookup: CDR1 SNHLY, CDR2 FYNNEI. The CDR3 reads CASPWGDEQYF. The CDR3, as DNA: TGTGCCAGCCCTTGGGGCGACGAGCAGTACTTC.

This clonotype appeared many times. The chain employs TRBV29-1 and TRBJ1-1; no definite D call. Looked up from germline, CDR1 is SQVTM and CDR2 is ANQGSEA. CDR3 length equals 11 residues. The V and J ends lost 3 bases and 6 bases respectively, with 8 bases between them. CDR3 DNA sequence: TGCAGCGTTGAGGGTGCGGCTGAAGCTTTCTTT. The encoded protein is CSVEGAAEAFF.

This clonotype turned up a few times. J is TRBJ2-1 and V is TRBV12-3 or TRBV12-4; 9 nucleotides align to TRBD2. The CDR3 runs 15 residues. Trimming at V came to 7 bases and at J to 7 bases, leaving 11 bases not matched to a gene. The CDR3 nucleotides are TGTGCCAGCACCCCGAGAGCTAGCGGGAATAATGAGCAGTTCTTC. Its protein is CASTPRASGNNEQFF.

This clonotype was detected only a few times. V is TRBV5-1 and J is TRBJ2-1; D call uncertain. Trimming removed 6 bases at V and 3 bases at J, with 13 bases between. The CDR3 covers 14 residues. CDR1 and CDR2 from the germline V gene are SGHRS and YFSETQ. The CDR3 DNA is TGCGCCAGCACCCCTAGTGGGGTCTACAATGAGCAGTTCTTC. Amino acid sequence: CASTPSGVYNEQFF. The variable domain in full, with the rest retrieved from reference TRBV5-1 and TRBJ2-1, is KAGVTQTPRYLIKTRGQQVTLSCSPISGHRSVSWYQQTPGQGLQFLFEYFSETQRNKGNFPGRFSGRQFSNSRSEMNVSTLELGDSALYLCASTPSGVYNEQFFGPGTRLTVL.

The gene calls are TRBV7-3 and TRBJ2-1, with 10 bases fitting TRBD2. CDR1 and CDR2 from the germline V gene are SGHTA and FQGTGA. The ends lost 4 bases at V and 5 bases at J; junction bases unmatched: 8. The CDR3 extends over 16 amino acids. The CDR3 DNA is TGTGCCAGCAGCTCGGCAGGGACTAGCGCCCACAATGAGCAGTTCTTC. As protein: CASSSAGTSAHNEQFF.